Below, one TCR beta chain is given with its context. Repertoires were generated with immunoSEQ multiplex PCR, while TCRdb's copy carries only in-frame clones and drops some. The sample has 180,000 or so clones, less than 95% seen once; the top ten hold approximately 0.64%. This sample is part of a study of T cell responses to AZD1222 COVID-19 vaccine. Trimming left V 2 bases short and J 1 base short, with 4 bases between. The CDR3 length is 13 residues. The germline gives CDR1 MNHEY, CDR2 SVGAGI. The J gene is TRBJ2-3, the V gene TRBV6-5, with D unclear. Source: peripheral blood, taken on day 0 of AZD1222 vaccination. The sequence was collected from an adult in good health. The CDR3 spells CASSYPGTDTQYF. CDR3 DNA sequence: TGTGCCAGCAGTTACCCGGGCACAGATACGCAGTATTTT.